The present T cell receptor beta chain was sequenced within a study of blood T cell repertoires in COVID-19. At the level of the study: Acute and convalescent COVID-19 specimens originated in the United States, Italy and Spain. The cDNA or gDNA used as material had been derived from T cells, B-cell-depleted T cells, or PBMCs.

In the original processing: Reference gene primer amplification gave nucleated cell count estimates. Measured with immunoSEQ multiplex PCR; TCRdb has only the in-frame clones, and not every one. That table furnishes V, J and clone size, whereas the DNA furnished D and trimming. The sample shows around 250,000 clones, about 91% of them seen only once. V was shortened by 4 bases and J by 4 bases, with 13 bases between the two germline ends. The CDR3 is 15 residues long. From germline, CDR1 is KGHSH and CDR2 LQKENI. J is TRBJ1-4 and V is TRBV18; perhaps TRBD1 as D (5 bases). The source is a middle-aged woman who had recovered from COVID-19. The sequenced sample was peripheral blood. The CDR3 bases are TGTGCCAGCTCACTATCCGGGGGGAATAATGAAAAACTGTTTTTT. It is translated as CASSLSGGNNEKLFF.